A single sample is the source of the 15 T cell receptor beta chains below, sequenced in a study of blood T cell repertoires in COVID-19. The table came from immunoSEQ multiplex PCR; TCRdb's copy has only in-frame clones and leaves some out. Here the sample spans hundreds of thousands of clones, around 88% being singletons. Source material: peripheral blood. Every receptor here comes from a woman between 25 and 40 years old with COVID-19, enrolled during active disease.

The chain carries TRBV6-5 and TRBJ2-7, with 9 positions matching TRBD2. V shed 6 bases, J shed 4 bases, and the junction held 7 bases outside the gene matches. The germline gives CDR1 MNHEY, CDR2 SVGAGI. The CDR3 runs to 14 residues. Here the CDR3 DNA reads TGTGCCAGCAGCCTAAGCGGGGGGCCTTACGAGCAGTACTTC. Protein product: CASSLSGGPYEQYF.

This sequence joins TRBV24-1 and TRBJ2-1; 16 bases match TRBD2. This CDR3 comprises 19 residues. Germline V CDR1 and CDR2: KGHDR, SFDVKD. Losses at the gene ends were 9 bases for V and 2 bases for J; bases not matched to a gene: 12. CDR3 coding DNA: TGTGCCACCGGAAATACCGGGACTAGCGGGAGGGGTGCCTACAATGAGCAGTTCTTC. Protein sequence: CATGNTGTSGRGAYNEQFF.

CDR3 coding DNA: TGTGCCAGCAGTTACTCGCGGACAGGGGTTGGCTACACCTTC. This gives the protein CASSYSRTGVGYTF. The V call is TRBV6-5, the J call TRBJ1-2; 9 bases fit TRBD1. The V gene's germline CDR1 is MNHEY and CDR2 SVGAGI. V dropped 0 bases and J dropped 7; count of bases not matched to a gene: 3. CDR3 length equals 14 residues.

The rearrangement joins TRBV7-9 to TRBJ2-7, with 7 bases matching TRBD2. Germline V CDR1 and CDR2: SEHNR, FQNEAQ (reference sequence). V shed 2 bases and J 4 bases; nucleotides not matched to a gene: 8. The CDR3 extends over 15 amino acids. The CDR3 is CASSLSGGSQYEQYV. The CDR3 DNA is TGTGCCAGCAGCTTATCAGGCGGGAGTCAGTACGAGCAGTACGTC.

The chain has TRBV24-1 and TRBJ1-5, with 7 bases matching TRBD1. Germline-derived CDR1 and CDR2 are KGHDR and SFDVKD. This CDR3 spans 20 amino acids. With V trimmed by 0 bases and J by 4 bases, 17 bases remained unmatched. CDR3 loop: CATSDLPGTANPAVNQPQHF. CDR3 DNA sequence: TGTGCCACCAGTGATTTGCCAGGGACAGCCAACCCTGCAGTTAATCAGCCCCAGCATTTT.

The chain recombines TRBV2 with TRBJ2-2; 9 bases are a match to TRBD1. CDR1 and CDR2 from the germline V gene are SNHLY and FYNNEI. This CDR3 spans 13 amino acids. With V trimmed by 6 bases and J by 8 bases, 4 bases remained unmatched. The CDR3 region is CASSQGQGGELFF. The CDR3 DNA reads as TGTGCCAGCAGCCAGGGACAGGGTGGGGAGCTGTTTTTT.

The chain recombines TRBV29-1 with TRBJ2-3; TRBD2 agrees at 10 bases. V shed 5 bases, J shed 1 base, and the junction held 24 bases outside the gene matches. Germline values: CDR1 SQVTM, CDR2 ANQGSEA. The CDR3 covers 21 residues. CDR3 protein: CSVLWRSYWTSGTQGTDTQYF. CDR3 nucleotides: TGCAGCGTTCTCTGGAGGTCTTATTGGACTAGCGGTACCCAAGGCACAGATACGCAGTATTTT.

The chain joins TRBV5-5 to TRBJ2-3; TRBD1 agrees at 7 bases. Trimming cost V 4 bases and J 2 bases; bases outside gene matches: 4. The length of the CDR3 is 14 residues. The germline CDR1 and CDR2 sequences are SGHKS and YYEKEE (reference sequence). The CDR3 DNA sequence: TGTGCCAGCAGCCCGGGACAGATCACAGATACGCAGTATTTT. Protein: CASSPGQITDTQYF.

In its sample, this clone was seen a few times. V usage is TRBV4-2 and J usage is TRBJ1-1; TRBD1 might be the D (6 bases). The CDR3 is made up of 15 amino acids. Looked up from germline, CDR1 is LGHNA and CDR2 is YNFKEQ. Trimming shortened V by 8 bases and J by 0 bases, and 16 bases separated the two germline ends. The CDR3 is CASAPAAGVNTEAFF. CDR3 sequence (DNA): TGTGCCAGCGCCCCAGCGGCAGGGGTGAACACTGAAGCTTTCTTT.

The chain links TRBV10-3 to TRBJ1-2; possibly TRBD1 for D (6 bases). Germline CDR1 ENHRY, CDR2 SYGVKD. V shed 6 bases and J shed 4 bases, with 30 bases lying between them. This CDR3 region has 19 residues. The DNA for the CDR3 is TGTGCCATCAGCACCCCGGGGGGCACAGCGAGACCTCCGGGCTATGGCTACACCTTC. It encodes CAISTPGGTARPPGYGYTF.

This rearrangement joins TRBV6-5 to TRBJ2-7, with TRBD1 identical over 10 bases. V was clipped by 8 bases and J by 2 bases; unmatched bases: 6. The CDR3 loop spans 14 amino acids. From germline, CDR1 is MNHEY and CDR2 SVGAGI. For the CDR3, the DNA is TGTGCCAGCGTTACCGGACAGGGGGCCTACGAGCAGTACTTC. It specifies CASVTGQGAYEQYF.

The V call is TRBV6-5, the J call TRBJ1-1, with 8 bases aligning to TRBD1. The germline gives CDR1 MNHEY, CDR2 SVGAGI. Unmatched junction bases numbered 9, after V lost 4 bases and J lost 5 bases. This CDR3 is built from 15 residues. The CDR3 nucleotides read TGTGCCAGCAGTTCTCTTCAGGGGGCGCGAACTGAAGCTTTCTTT. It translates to CASSSLQGARTEAFF.

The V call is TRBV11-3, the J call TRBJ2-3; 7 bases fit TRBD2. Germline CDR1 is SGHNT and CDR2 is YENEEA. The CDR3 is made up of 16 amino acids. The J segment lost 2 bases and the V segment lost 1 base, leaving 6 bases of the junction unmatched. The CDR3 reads CASSLGTGGTTDTQYF. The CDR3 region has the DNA TGTGCCAGCAGCTTAGGGACGGGAGGCACCACAGATACGCAGTATTTT. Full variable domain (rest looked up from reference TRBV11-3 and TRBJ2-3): EAGVVQSPRYKIIEKKQPVAFWCNPISGHNTLYWYLQNLGQGPELLIRYENEEAVDDSQLPKDRFSAERLKGVDSTLKIQPAELGDSAVYLCASSLGTGGTTDTQYFGPGTRLTVL.

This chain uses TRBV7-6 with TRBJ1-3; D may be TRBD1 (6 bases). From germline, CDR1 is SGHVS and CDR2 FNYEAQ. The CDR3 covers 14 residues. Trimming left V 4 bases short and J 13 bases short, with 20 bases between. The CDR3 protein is CASSSGEGELAIYF. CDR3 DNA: TGTGCCAGCAGCTCCGGGGAGGGGGAACTGGCTATATATTTT.

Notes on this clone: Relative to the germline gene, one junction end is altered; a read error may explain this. For the CDR3, the DNA is TGTGCCAGCAGCCGAGAAAGGACAGGGTCTAATGACTTC. Translation gives CASSRERTGSNDF. V gene TRBV13 combines with J gene TRBJ2-7; 8 nucleotides line up with TRBD1. The CDR3 runs to 13 residues. Germline lookup yields CDR1 PRHDT and CDR2 FYEKMQ (reference sequence).